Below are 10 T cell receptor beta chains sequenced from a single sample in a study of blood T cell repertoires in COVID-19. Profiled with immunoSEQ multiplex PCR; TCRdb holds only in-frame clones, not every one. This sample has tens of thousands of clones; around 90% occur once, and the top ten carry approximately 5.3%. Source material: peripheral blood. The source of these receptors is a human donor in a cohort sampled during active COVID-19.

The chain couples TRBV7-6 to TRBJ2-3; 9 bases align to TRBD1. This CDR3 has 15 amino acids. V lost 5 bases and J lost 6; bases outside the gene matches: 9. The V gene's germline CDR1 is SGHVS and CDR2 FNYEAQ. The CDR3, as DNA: TGTGCCAGCAGCCTCGGGACAGGGTTTTCTGATACGCAGTATTTT. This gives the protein CASSLGTGFSDTQYF.

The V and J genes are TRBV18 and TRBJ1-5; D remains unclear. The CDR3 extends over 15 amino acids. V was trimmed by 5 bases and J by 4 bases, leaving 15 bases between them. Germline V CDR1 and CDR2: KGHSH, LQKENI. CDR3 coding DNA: TGTGCCAGCTCAACCGGGGTTGGGCCGAATCAGCCCCAGCATTTT. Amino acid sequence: CASSTGVGPNQPQHF. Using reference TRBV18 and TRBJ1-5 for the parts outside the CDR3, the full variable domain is NAGVMQNPRHLVRRRGQEARLRCSPMKGHSHVYWYRQLPEEGLKFMVYLQKENIIDESGMPKERFSAEFPKEGPSILRIQQVVRGDSAAYFCASSTGVGPNQPQHFGDGTRLSIL.

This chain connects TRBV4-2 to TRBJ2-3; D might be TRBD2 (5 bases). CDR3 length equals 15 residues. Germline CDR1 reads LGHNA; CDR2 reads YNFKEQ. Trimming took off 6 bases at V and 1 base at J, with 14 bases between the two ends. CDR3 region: CASSLSRAGTDTQYF. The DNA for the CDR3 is TGTGCCAGCAGTCTATCGCGGGCAGGCACAGATACGCAGTATTTT.

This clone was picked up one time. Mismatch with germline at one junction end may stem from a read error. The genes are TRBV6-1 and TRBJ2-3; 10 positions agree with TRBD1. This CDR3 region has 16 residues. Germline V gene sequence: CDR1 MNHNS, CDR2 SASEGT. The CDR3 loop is CASSEGAGQGTDTQYF. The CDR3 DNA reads TGTGCCAGCAGCGAAGGGGCGGGACAGGGGACAGATACGCAGTATTTT.

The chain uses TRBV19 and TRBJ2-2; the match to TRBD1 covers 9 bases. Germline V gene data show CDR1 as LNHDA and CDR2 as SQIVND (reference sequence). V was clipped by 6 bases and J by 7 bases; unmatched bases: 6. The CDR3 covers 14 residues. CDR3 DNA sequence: TGTGCCAGTAGAGGGACAGGGTACGTCGGGGAGCTGTTTTTT. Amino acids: CASRGTGYVGELFF.

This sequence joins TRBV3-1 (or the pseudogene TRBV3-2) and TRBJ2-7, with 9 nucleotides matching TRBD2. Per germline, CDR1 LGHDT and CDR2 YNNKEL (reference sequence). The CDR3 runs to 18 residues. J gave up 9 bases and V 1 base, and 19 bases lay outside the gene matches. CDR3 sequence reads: CASSQVLGVAGAQYPQYF. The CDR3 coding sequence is TGTGCCAGCAGCCAAGTGTTAGGAGTAGCGGGGGCCCAGTACCCGCAGTACTTC.

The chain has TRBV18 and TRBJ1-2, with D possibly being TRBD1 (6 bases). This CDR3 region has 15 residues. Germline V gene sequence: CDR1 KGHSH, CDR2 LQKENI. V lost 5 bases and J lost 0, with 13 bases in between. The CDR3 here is CASSGSGTPNYGYTF. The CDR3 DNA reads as TGTGCCAGCTCAGGTTCCGGGACACCTAACTATGGCTACACCTTC.

CDR3: CASSFEFYLLDPRGEQYF. CDR3 in DNA: TGTGCCAGCAGCTTCGAGTTTTACCTTCTTGACCCAAGAGGCGAGCAGTACTTC. The chain carries TRBV5-5 and TRBJ2-7, with D hard to call. CDR1 is SGHKS, CDR2 YYEKEE, per germline (reference sequence). The CDR3 runs to 18 residues. With 2 bases removed from V and 6 bases from J, the gap between germline ends came to 27 bases.

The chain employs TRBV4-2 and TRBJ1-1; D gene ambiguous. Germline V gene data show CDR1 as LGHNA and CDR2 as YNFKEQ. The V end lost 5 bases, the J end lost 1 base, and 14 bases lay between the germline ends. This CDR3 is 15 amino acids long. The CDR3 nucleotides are TGTGCCAGCAGCACCCTCGCGGCTAAGAACACTGAAGCTTTCTTT. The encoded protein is CASSTLAAKNTEAFF.

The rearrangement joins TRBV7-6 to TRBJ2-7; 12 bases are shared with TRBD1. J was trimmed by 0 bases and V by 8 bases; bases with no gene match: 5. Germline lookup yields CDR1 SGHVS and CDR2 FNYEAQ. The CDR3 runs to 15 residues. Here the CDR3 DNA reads TGTGCCAGCCACCCGGGACAGGGGGCCTCCTACGAGCAGTACTTC. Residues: CASHPGQGASYEQYF.